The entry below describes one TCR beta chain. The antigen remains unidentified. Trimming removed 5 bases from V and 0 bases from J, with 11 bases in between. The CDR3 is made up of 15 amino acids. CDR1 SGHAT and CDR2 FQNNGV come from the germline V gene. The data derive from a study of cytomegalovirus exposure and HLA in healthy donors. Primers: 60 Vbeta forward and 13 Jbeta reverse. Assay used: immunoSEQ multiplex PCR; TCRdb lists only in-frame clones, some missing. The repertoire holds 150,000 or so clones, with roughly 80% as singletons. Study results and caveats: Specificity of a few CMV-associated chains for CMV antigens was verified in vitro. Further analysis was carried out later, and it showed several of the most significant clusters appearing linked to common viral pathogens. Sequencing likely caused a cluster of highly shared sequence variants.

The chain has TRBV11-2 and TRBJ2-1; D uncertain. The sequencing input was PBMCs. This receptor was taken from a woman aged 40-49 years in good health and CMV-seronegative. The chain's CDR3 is CASSPQEFSYNEQFF. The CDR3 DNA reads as TGTGCCAGCAGCCCCCAAGAGTTCTCCTACAATGAGCAGTTCTTC.